Below are 9 T cell receptor beta chains sequenced from a single sample in a study of regulatory T cells in long-lasting Graves disease. Researchers made TCR beta libraries by using iRepertoire HTBI primers and running Arm-PCR on CDR3 regions. TCRdb reprocessed the multiplex PCR reads with MiXCR, giving one entry per CDR3 protein. The sample has some 430,000 distinct CDR3 sequences, 20% to 25% seen once. The time point is: persistent/refractory GD, antithyroid drugs over 5 years with positive TRAb. Scientists built the TCR library using RNA that was extracted from PBMCs. The sequencing here drew on peripheral blood mononuclear cells (PBMCs), taken when the disease was refractory, from a patient treated with antithyroid drugs. Receptor source: a female donor with Graves disease.

This CDR3 is CASRTGGRVYGYTF. In DNA, the CDR3 is TGTGCCAGCAGAACAGGGGGCCGTGTCTATGGCTACACCTTC. This rearrangement joins TRBV6-1 to TRBJ1-2, with TRBD1 matching over 9 bases. The CDR3 runs to 14 residues. V shed 6 bases and J 4 bases; nucleotides not matched to a gene: 6. Germline values: CDR1 MNHNS, CDR2 SASEGT.

About this clonotype itself: One end of the junction is discordant with germline, which a read error may explain. The genes are TRBV11-1 and TRBJ2-7, with 8 bases fitting TRBD1. From germline, CDR1 is SGHAT and CDR2 FQDESV (reference sequence). The CDR3 runs to 13 residues. CDR3 sequence reads: CASSLTGAYEQHF. CDR3 in DNA: TGTGCCAGCAGCTTGACAGGGGCCTACGAGCAGCACTTC.

This clonotype was detected a few times. The chain carries TRBV5-6 and TRBJ2-7; 9 positions agree with TRBD1. Trimming at V came to 2 bases and at J to 4 bases, leaving 7 bases not matched to a gene. The CDR3 length is 15 residues. Germline values: CDR1 SGHDT, CDR2 YYEEEE. The CDR3 spells CASSFEGQGSYEQYF. DNA of the CDR3: TGTGCCAGCAGCTTCGAAGGACAGGGGTCATACGAGCAGTACTTC.

Comments on this clonotype: One junction end does not reproduce the germline sequence, and a read error may be involved. The chain carries TRBV5-1 and TRBJ2-7; 10 bases align to TRBD2. The CDR3 runs to 14 residues. Germline V gene data show CDR1 as SGHRS and CDR2 as YFSETQ. CDR3: CVSSSGLASYEQYF. In nucleotides, the CDR3 is TGCGTCAGCAGCTCGGGACTAGCGTCCTACGAGCAGTACTTC.

This clonotype was detected ten times or more. This rearrangement joins TRBV12-3 or TRBV12-4 to TRBJ2-5; D possibly corresponds to TRBD2 (7 bases). CDR3 length: 13 residues. Trimming left V 5 bases short and J 7 bases short, with 14 bases between. The CDR3 is CASSPRGGGTQYF. CDR3 bases: TGTGCCAGCAGTCCCCGAGGGGGGGGGACCCAGTACTTC.

The rearrangement uses TRBV3-1 and TRBJ1-5; the match to TRBD1 covers 9 bases. The CDR3 spans 16 residues. Germline V lookup: CDR1 LGHDT, CDR2 YNNKEL (reference sequence). J gave up 4 bases and V 5 bases, and 9 bases lay outside the gene matches. CDR3 in DNA: TGTGCCAGCAGCGCCTCGGACAGGGGAGGAAATCAGCCCCAGCATTTT. This sequence encodes CASSASDRGGNQPQHF.

This clonotype was counted a few times. The CDR3 DNA follows: TGTGCCAGCAGCGTAGACTCCACTGAAGCTTTCTTT. Protein sequence: CASSVDSTEAFF. The chain recombines TRBV9 with TRBJ1-1; the D is unclear. The CDR3 has 12 amino acids. V shed 0 bases and J shed 4 bases, with 4 bases lying between them. The germline V gene has CDR1 SGDLS and CDR2 YYNGEE.

This chain connects TRBV11-2 to TRBJ1-6, with no clear D. CDR1 and CDR2 (germline): SGHAT, FQNNGV. Trimming removed 2 bases at V and 0 bases at J, with 14 bases between. The CDR3 loop spans 18 amino acids. CDR3 amino acids: CASSLRAPLLSYNSPLHF. The CDR3 nucleotides read TGTGCCAGCAGCTTACGGGCCCCACTCCTCTCCTATAATTCACCCCTCCACTTT.

The table lists this clonotype with a few counts. The V and J genes are TRBV5-1 and TRBJ2-5; 9 bases map to TRBD1. This CDR3 is 17 amino acids long. Per the germline V gene, CDR1 is SGHRS and CDR2 is YFSETQ. V trimming: 3 bases; J trimming: 2 bases; junction bases outside the gene matches: 11. The CDR3 DNA sequence: TGCGCCAGCAGCTCGCCTCCACAGGGGGCAAATCAAGAGACCCAGTACTTC. Its translation is CASSSPPQGANQETQYF.